Below are 21 T cell receptor beta chains sequenced from a single sample in a study of shared clonotypes between healthy human individuals. Profiling relied on immunoSEQ multiplex PCR, and the TCRdb table lists in-frame clones only, not all of them. The table records roughly 2.4 million clones, almost 96% of them present only once. The source material was naive CD4+ T cells sorted from blood. This sample's subset: CD45RA+ positively selected. All receptors derive from a young man in good health.

The V gene is TRBV5-4, the J gene TRBJ2-1, with D perhaps TRBD2 (7 bases). Per the germline V gene, CDR1 is SGHNT and CDR2 is YYREEE (reference sequence). V lost 4 bases and J lost 4, with 15 bases in between. CDR3 size: 15 residues. The CDR3 nucleotides read TGTGCCAGCAGCCCGGGGGGCCTCGCATACAATGAGCAGTTCTTC. As protein: CASSPGGLAYNEQFF. The whole variable domain, filled in from reference TRBV5-4 and TRBJ2-1, reads ETGVTQSPTHLIKTRGQQVTLRCSSQSGHNTVSWYQQALGQGPQFIFQYYREEENGRGNFPPRFSGLQFPNYSSELNVNALELDDSALYLCASSPGGLAYNEQFFGPGTRLTVL.

V usage is TRBV20-1 and J usage is TRBJ1-2; D is unclear. V was trimmed by 2 bases and J by 4 bases, leaving 5 bases between them. The CDR3 has 11 amino acids. Germline-derived CDR1 and CDR2 are DFQATT and SNEGSKA (reference sequence). CDR3 sequence (DNA): TGCAGTGCTAGACACCCCTATGGCTACACCTTC. Protein product: CSARHPYGYTF.

The CDR3 DNA reads as TGCGCCAGCAGCCAGATGGGCGTACTAACAGGGGACGAAAAACTGTTTTTT. Protein sequence: CASSQMGVLTGDEKLFF. The chain recombines TRBV4-1 with TRBJ1-4; 7 nucleotides align to TRBD1. The CDR3 is made up of 17 amino acids. V shed 3 bases and J 8 bases; nucleotides not matched to a gene: 15. CDR1 and CDR2 (germline): MGHRA, YSYEKL.

The rearrangement joins TRBV18 to TRBJ1-5; the D gene is possibly TRBD1 (6 bases). Trimming left V 4 bases short and J 6 bases short, with 10 bases between. CDR1 KGHSH and CDR2 LQKENI come from the germline V gene. The CDR3 is 13 amino acids. DNA of the CDR3: TGTGCCAGCTCACAGGGGGTTAGTCAGCCCCAGCATTTT. This sequence encodes CASSQGVSQPQHF.

The rearrangement uses TRBV4-2 and TRBJ2-3; D remains ambiguous. The CDR3 sequence is 14 residues long. The V gene lost 0 bases and the J gene lost 0 bases, with 4 bases spanning the gap. CDR1 is LGHNA, CDR2 YNFKEQ, per germline. The chain's CDR3 is CASSQDPSTDTQYF. CDR3 coding DNA: TGTGCCAGCAGCCAAGATCCTAGCACAGATACGCAGTATTTT.

With regard to this clone: The same CDR3 is also encoded by other DNA sequences in this sample. The chain has TRBV29-1 and TRBJ1-3; D gene uncertain. The germline V gene encodes CDR1 SQVTM and CDR2 ANQGSEA. Trimming cost V 4 bases and J 4 bases, with 5 bases left between them. This CDR3 spans 11 amino acids. As DNA, the CDR3 is TGCAGCGTTGGGCAGGGAAACACCATATATTTT. This encodes CSVGQGNTIYF.

The chain is built from TRBV6-1 and TRBJ1-6; D uncertain. V was clipped by 2 bases and J by 0 bases, with 11 bases between them. This CDR3 contains 17 residues. Germline loops: CDR1 MNHNS, CDR2 SASEGT. DNA for the CDR3: TGTGCCAGCAGTGAATTCGGCCGCGGCTCCTATAATTCACCCCTCCACTTT. It codes for CASSEFGRGSYNSPLHF.

The chain couples TRBV25-1 to TRBJ2-7; D is undetermined. Germline-derived CDR1 and CDR2 are MGHDK and SYGVNS. The CDR3 covers 15 residues. V was pared by 6 bases and J by 3 bases, with 18 bases between. This CDR3 reads CASSPSRVYGYEQYF. Written as DNA, the CDR3 is TGTGCCAGCAGCCCCAGTCGGGTATACGGCTACGAGCAGTACTTC.

V is TRBV30 and J is TRBJ1-1; TRBD1 agrees at 7 bases. This CDR3 contains 15 residues. Germline-derived CDR1 and CDR2 are GTSNPN and SVGIG (reference sequence). V was clipped by 1 base and J by 3 bases; unmatched bases: 8. CDR3 DNA: TGTGCCTGGAGTGCGGACACAGGGGAATACACTGAAGCTTTCTTT. Translated: CAWSADTGEYTEAFF.

The chain recombines TRBV7-2 with TRBJ1-4; no definite D call. This CDR3 contains 13 residues. Between the trimmed V and J ends, which lost 1 base and 8 bases, there was a span of 8 bases. CDR1 is SGHTA and CDR2 is FQGNSA in the germline V gene. The DNA for the CDR3 is TGTGCCAGCAGCTTAGGGAGATCAGAAAAACTGTTTTTT. Its translation: CASSLGRSEKLFF.

This chain joins TRBV4-1 and TRBJ1-2, with no clear D. Trimming took 3 bases from V and 9 from J, leaving 17 bases between them. Germline assignment: CDR1 MGHRA and CDR2 YSYEKL. The CDR3 spans 14 residues. The CDR3 sequence: CASSQDPSGRSYTF. For the CDR3, the DNA is TGCGCCAGCAGCCAGGATCCTAGTGGGAGAAGCTACACCTTC.

About this clone: This CDR3 is also generated by other DNA sequences in the sample. The chain carries TRBV10-1 and TRBJ2-3; a weak D match, TRBD2 (5 bases). CDR3 length: 13 residues. V lost 4 bases to trimming and J lost 2 bases, with 7 bases between them. The germline V gene has CDR1 WNHNN and CDR2 SYGVQD (reference sequence). CDR3 sequence reads: CASSGGSTDTQYF. The CDR3 DNA follows: TGCGCCAGCAGTGGCGGGTCCACAGATACGCAGTATTTT.

This chain uses TRBV11-2 with TRBJ2-5; D is possibly TRBD2 (5 bases). CDR1 is SGHAT and CDR2 is FQNNGV in the germline V gene. The CDR3 covers 13 residues. Deletions cut 3 bases from V and 2 bases from J, with 7 bases between. CDR3 nucleotides: TGTGCCAGCAGCTTCCCGGGACAAGAGACCCAGTACTTC. This encodes CASSFPGQETQYF. Filled out from reference TRBV11-2 and TRBJ2-5, the complete variable domain reads EAGVAQSPRYKIIEKRQSVAFWCNPISGHATLYWYQQILGQGPKLLIQFQNNGVVDDSQLPKDRFSAERLKGVDSTLKIQPAKLEDSAVYLCASSFPGQETQYFGPGTRLLVL.

The chain couples TRBV7-2 to TRBJ2-2, with TRBD2 matching over 11 bases. This CDR3 comprises 17 residues. Germline lookup yields CDR1 SGHTA and CDR2 FQGNSA. The V and J ends lost 1 base and 4 bases, in that order; junction bases with no gene match: 5. Here the CDR3 DNA reads TGTGCCAGCAGCTTAGATCTAGCGGGAGGCACCACCGGGGAGCTGTTTTTT. Translation: CASSLDLAGGTTGELFF.

The chain has TRBV7-2 and TRBJ1-5; weak D call: TRBD1 (5 bases). From germline, CDR1 is SGHTA and CDR2 FQGNSA. The CDR3 runs 14 residues. V lost 5 bases, J lost 7 bases, and 15 bases lay in between. The CDR3 reads CASSPGGVGQPQHF. The CDR3 DNA follows: TGTGCCAGCAGCCCGGGGGGGGTCGGCCAGCCCCAGCATTTT. Combining the CDR3 with reference TRBV7-2 and TRBJ1-5 gives the whole variable domain GAGVSQSPSNKVTEKGKDVELRCDPISGHTALYWYRQSLGQGLEFLIYFQGNSAPDKSGLPSDRFSAERTGGSVSTLTIQRTQQEDSAVYLCASSPGGVGQPQHFGDGTRLSIL.

The chain combines TRBV7-9 with TRBJ1-4; 7 nucleotides line up with TRBD1. CDR1 SEHNR and CDR2 FQNEAQ come from the germline V gene (reference sequence). CDR3 length: 16 amino acids. V shed 1 base and J 7 bases; nucleotides not matched to a gene: 9. The CDR3 DNA reads as TGTGCCAGCAGCTTAGGGGACAGATTAGCCAGTGAAAAACTGTTTTTT. This codes for CASSLGDRLASEKLFF.

As regards this clone: The sample contains more than one DNA sequence encoding this CDR3. The chain links TRBV19 to TRBJ1-2, with D perhaps matching TRBD1 (5 bases). This CDR3 contains 13 residues. Between the trimmed V and J ends, which lost 3 bases and 2 bases, there was a span of 7 bases. Germline V CDR1 and CDR2: LNHDA, SQIVND (reference sequence). CDR3 coding DNA: TGTGCCAGTAGTATCGACAGAAACTATGGCTACACCTTC. This encodes CASSIDRNYGYTF. Combining the CDR3 with reference TRBV19 and TRBJ1-2 gives the whole variable domain DGGITQSPKYLFRKEGQNVTLSCEQNLNHDAMYWYRQDPGQGLRLIYYSQIVNDFQKGDIAEGYSVSREKKESFPLTVTSAQKNPTAFYLCASSIDRNYGYTFGSGTRLTVV.

With regard to this clone: This sample also contains other DNA sequences that code for the same CDR3. The chain uses TRBV19 and TRBJ1-6; D unclear. The CDR3 has 13 residues. Germline CDR1 and CDR2: LNHDA and SQIVND (reference sequence). The germline V and J ends were trimmed by 6 bases and 3 bases, with 6 bases remaining between them. DNA for the CDR3: TGTGCCAGTAGCTCTAGCTATAATTCACCCCTCCACTTT. Protein sequence: CASSSSYNSPLHF.

The chain recombines TRBV14 with TRBJ2-5, with TRBD2 matching over 10 bases. The germline gives CDR1 SGHDN, CDR2 FVKESK. The CDR3 contains 16 residues. Trimming cost V 1 base and J 5 bases; bases outside gene matches: 7. This CDR3 is CASSQVSGRAKETQYF. The DNA of the CDR3 is TGTGCCAGCAGCCAAGTGAGCGGGAGGGCCAAGGAGACCCAGTACTTC.

Concerning this clone: Compared with germline, one end of the junction differs, possibly owing to a read error. CDR3 DNA: TGTGCTAGTGGACCCCCATTCTTC. This gives the protein CASGPPFF. The V call is TRBV12-5, the J call TRBJ2-4, with D unclear. The CDR3 is made up of 8 amino acids. Germline V gene data show CDR1 as LGHNT and CDR2 as FRNRAP.

V is TRBV10-3 and J is TRBJ2-3, with TRBD2 as a possible D gene (5 bases). The CDR3 is made up of 15 amino acids. V was clipped by 7 bases and J by 2 bases, with 16 bases between them. The germline V gene encodes CDR1 ENHRY and CDR2 SYGVKD. Here the CDR3 reads CAITSVPGNTDTQYF. In DNA, the CDR3 is TGTGCCATCACGTCGGTCCCGGGGAACACAGATACGCAGTATTTT.